This T cell receptor (beta chain) came from a study of blood T cell repertoires in COVID-19 (dated by TCRdb to 2018 to 2021). Some background on the complete study: Samples from collaborators originated in the United States, Italy and Spain and spanned both the acute and convalescent phases of COVID-19. The material from the prospective study consisted of cDNA or gDNA derived from T cells, B-cell-depleted T cells, or PBMCs. Where available, HLA class I and class II types were obtained from metadata supplied by the sample provider rather than from assay-based typing. Subjects who had been exposed to COVID-19, were actively infected with it, or had recovered from it provided the deeply sampled blood TCRbeta repertoires that made up the dataset. Sample metadata almost always included a de-identified subject ID, COVID-19 status, age in years and sex. The repertoires were released in a freely available public database intended as a resource for research on the immune response to SARS-CoV-2. Samples were obtained from the ongoing ImmuneRACE study (first 160 participants) and from 1,254 subjects provided by 6 global collaborators. General study outcomes and caveats: The quantity of clinical and demographic metadata differed by source and by participant and was supplied without curation.

TCRbeta CDR3 regions were amplified from genomic DNA by means of the immunoSEQ Assay, a bias-controlled multiplex PCR. The published analysis was carried out like this. The number of nucleated cells in each sample was estimated by amplification of reference gene primers within the assay. To quantify the absolute abundance of each unique TCRbeta CDR3 rearrangement, sequence reads were collapsed and filtered. Productive Simpson clonality was computed per sample as the square root of Simpson's diversity index over productive rearrangements. Held by TCRdb, this immuneACCESS table contains in-frame sequences only and omits some clones. Under half of the omission traces to an unresolved V gene where checked; the cause of the rest is unknown. V, J and clone size derive from that table, while D and trimming were established from the DNA sequence. This sample is represented by 160,000 or so clones; around 90% of them were singletons. The ten top clones hold more than 1.5% of the sample.

This clone was observed a handful of times. Its antigen is not yet known. Base qualities are not recorded, but no much larger clone differs from it by a single base. Each collaborating institution followed its own protocols to collect whole blood in K2EDTA tubes. For TCRbeta analysis, collaborator samples were shipped as frozen whole blood, as isolated PBMCs, or as DNA extracted from either sample type. The sequence came from a woman aged 50 to 65 with acute or convalescent COVID-19. Input material: peripheral blood.

This receptor has the CDR3 CASKGDRLFMNTEAFF. The sequence in DNA is TGTGCCAGTAAAGGTGACAGACTTTTCATGAACACTGAAGCTTTCTTT. The chain links TRBV2 with TRBJ1-1; perhaps TRBD1 is the D gene, with 5 bases matching. Looking up the germline V gene yields CDR1 SNHLY and CDR2 FYNNEI. Its CDR3 holds 16 amino acids, cysteine through phenylalanine. Left in the record is the CDR3 DNA by itself, 48 bases read in frame from the first base. V loses 9 bases of germline sequence and J loses 0 bases, and the interval between the two ends is 20 bases.